These 8 T cell receptor beta chains came from one sample sequenced in a study of shared clonotypes between healthy human individuals. Assay used: immunoSEQ multiplex PCR; TCRdb lists only in-frame clones, some missing. The sample shows roughly 480,000 clones, roughly 85% of them seen only once. Sequenced sample: PBMCs. Receptors originate from a middle-aged woman in good health. Some clones in this sample may be carry-over from other donors' samples.

V usage is TRBV19 and J usage is TRBJ1-5; D is perhaps TRBD1 (6 bases). Trimming removed 1 base at V and 3 bases at J, with 10 bases between. Germline V gene sequence: CDR1 LNHDA, CDR2 SQIVND (reference sequence). The CDR3 length is 15 residues. Here the CDR3 reads CASSIGTADNQPQHF. The CDR3 coding sequence is TGTGCCAGTAGTATAGGGACAGCCGACAATCAGCCCCAGCATTTT.

This chain uses TRBV9 with TRBJ2-5; either TRBD1 or TRBD2 may supply D (5 bases each). The DNA matches TRBJ2-7 better at its end, which makes the J call doubtful. The CDR3 extends over 15 amino acids. CDR1 and CDR2 (germline): SGDLS, YYNGEE. The CDR3 region has the DNA TGTGCCAGCAGCGTAAAACCAGGGACGCTGTACGAGCAGTACTTC. Its protein product is CASSVKPGTLYEQYF.

CDR3 bases: TGTGCCAGCAGCGTGGACACCCAGCAAGAGACCCAGTACTTC. It yields the protein CASSVDTQQETQYF. This rearrangement joins TRBV9 to TRBJ2-5; D perhaps matches TRBD1 (5 bases). Germline V gene lookup returns CDR1 SGDLS and CDR2 YYNGEE. V was shortened by 2 bases and J by 2 bases, with 10 bases between the two germline ends. The length of the CDR3 is 14 residues.

Note on this clone: Other nucleotide sequences from this sample produce the same CDR3. The rearrangement uses TRBV20-1 and TRBJ2-7; unclear D gene. The CDR3 contains 11 residues. Germline lookup yields CDR1 DFQATT and CDR2 SNEGSKA (reference sequence). V was clipped by 6 bases and J by 2 bases, with 8 bases between them. The CDR3, as DNA: TGCAGTGCCCGGCAAACCTACGAGCAGTACTTC. Amino acids: CSARQTYEQYF.

The rearrangement uses TRBV5-1 and TRBJ1-1, with 7 bases fitting TRBD1. The CDR3 sequence is 18 residues long. V shed 0 bases and J 0 bases; nucleotides not matched to a gene: 11. CDR1 is SGHRS and CDR2 is YFSETQ in the germline V gene. The CDR3: CASSLARDSNTLNTEAFF. DNA for the CDR3: TGCGCCAGCAGCTTGGCCCGGGACAGTAACACCTTGAACACTGAAGCTTTCTTT.

The chain recombines TRBV25-1 with TRBJ2-5, with a possible D match to TRBD2 (5 bases). Near its end, the DNA agrees better with TRBJ2-7, so the J call may be wrong. The germline CDR1 and CDR2 sequences are MGHDK and SYGVNS. This CDR3 is built from 13 residues. CDR3 sequence: CATRLNTGYEQYF. CDR3 sequence (DNA): TGTGCCACCAGACTGAATACGGGATACGAGCAGTACTTC.

This clone was found a few times. The chain carries TRBV18 and TRBJ1-4; 11 bases are shared with TRBD1. CDR1 is KGHSH and CDR2 is LQKENI in the germline V gene. The length of the CDR3 is 14 residues. Losses at the gene ends were 5 bases for V and 7 bases for J; bases not matched to a gene: 3. The CDR3 here is CASSSGQGAEKLFF. DNA for the CDR3: TGTGCCAGCTCATCTGGACAGGGGGCTGAAAAACTGTTTTTT.

This chain connects TRBV30 to TRBJ1-2; D gene ambiguous. Germline CDR1 and CDR2: GTSNPN and SVGIG (reference sequence). This CDR3 comprises 14 residues. Trimming pared 0 bases from V and 4 bases from J, leaving 12 bases between. CDR3 sequence: CAWSVLGEVYGYTF. The CDR3 bases are TGTGCCTGGAGTGTACTCGGAGAGGTCTATGGCTACACCTTC.